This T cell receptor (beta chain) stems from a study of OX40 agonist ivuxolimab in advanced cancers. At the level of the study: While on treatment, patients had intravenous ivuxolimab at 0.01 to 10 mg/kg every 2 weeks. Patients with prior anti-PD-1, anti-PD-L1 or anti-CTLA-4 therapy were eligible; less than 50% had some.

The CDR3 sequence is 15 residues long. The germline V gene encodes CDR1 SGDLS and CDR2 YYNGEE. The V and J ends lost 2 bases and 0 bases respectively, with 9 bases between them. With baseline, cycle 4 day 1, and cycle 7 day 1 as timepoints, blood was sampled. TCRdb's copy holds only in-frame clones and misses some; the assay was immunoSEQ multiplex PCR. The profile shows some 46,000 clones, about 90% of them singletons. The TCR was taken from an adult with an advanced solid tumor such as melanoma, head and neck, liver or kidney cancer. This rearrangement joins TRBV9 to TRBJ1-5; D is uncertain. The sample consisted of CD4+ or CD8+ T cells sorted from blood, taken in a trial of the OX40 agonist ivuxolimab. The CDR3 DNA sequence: TGTGCCAGCAGCGTCACCGGTAATAGCAATCAGCCCCAGCATTTT. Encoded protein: CASSVTGNSNQPQHF.